The 30 T cell receptor beta chains presented below share a single source sample, sequenced in a study of blood T cell repertoires in COVID-19. Method: immunoSEQ multiplex PCR; TCRdb's copy keeps in-frame clones and lacks some. Of about 480,000 clones listed, around 85% are singletons. The sample consisted of PBMCs or T cells enriched from blood (not recorded which). The receptors come from a woman between 55 and 75 years old who had recovered from COVID-19.

This chain connects TRBV25-1 to TRBJ2-2, with TRBD1 matching over 10 bases. Germline loops: CDR1 MGHDK, CDR2 SYGVNS. The CDR3 runs 15 residues. After removal of 1 base from V and 6 bases from J, the junction contained 2 bases not matched to a gene. CDR3 sequence (DNA): TGTGCCAGCAGTGAATGGGGGACAGGGGCCGGGGAGCTGTTTTTT. This gives the protein CASSEWGTGAGELFF.

The chain is built from TRBV7-2 and TRBJ1-2, with 9 bases matching TRBD1. J gave up 5 bases and V 1 base, and 2 bases lay outside the gene matches. From germline, CDR1 is SGHTA and CDR2 FQGNSA. The CDR3 length is 14 residues. CDR3 in amino acids: CASSLGTGVYGYTF. CDR3 DNA sequence: TGTGCCAGCAGCTTAGGGACAGGGGTTTATGGCTACACCTTC. The full variable domain, in which reference TRBV7-2 and TRBJ1-2 provide the parts outside the CDR3, is GAGVSQSPSNKVTEKGKDVELRCDPISGHTALYWYRQSLGQGLEFLIYFQGNSAPDKSGLPSDRFSAERTGGSVSTLTIQRTQQEDSAVYLCASSLGTGVYGYTFGSGTRLTVV.

This clone was detected once. This chain connects TRBV3-1 (or the pseudogene TRBV3-2) to TRBJ2-7; D is possibly TRBD2 (6 bases). V was clipped by 4 bases and J by 2 bases, with 15 bases between them. Germline assignment: CDR1 LGHDT and CDR2 YNNKEL (reference sequence). The CDR3 has 15 amino acids. For the CDR3, the DNA is TGTGCCAGCAGCCCCCGAGGAGGGATGGCCTACGAGCAGTACTTC. It codes for CASSPRGGMAYEQYF.

The CDR3: CASSLDTGAIGGYTF. The CDR3 coding sequence is TGCGCCAGCAGCCTCGACACAGGGGCAATAGGGGGCTACACCTTC. The J gene is TRBJ1-2, the V gene TRBV5-1; 7 nucleotides line up with TRBD1. The length of the CDR3 is 15 residues. With V trimmed by 4 bases and J by 8 bases, 14 bases remained unmatched. Germline V gene sequence: CDR1 SGHRS, CDR2 YFSETQ.

The chain combines TRBV5-4 with TRBJ2-2; D is perhaps TRBD1 (6 bases). Trimming removed 0 bases from V and 3 bases from J, with 9 bases in between. Germline loops: CDR1 SGHNT, CDR2 YYREEE (reference sequence). The CDR3 loop spans 15 amino acids. CDR3 sequence: CASSLGTDYTGELFF. The CDR3 DNA reads as TGTGCCAGCAGCTTGGGGACAGACTACACCGGGGAGCTGTTTTTT.

The chain employs TRBV19 and TRBJ2-6, with a possible D match to TRBD1 (5 bases). V shed 5 bases and J shed 2 bases, with 10 bases lying between them. In germline, CDR1 is LNHDA, CDR2 SQIVND (reference sequence). The length of the CDR3 is 15 residues. The CDR3 DNA is TGTGCCAGTAGTGTCCAGGGCCCTGGGGCCAACGTCCTGACTTTC. It specifies CASSVQGPGANVLTF.

The V gene is TRBV27, the J gene TRBJ1-1; 7 bases align to TRBD1. CDR3 length equals 16 residues. Germline CDR1 and CDR2: MNHEY and SMNVEV (reference sequence). V was clipped by 0 bases and J by 2 bases; unmatched bases: 6. CDR3 sequence (DNA): TGTGCCAGCAGTTTATCTACTAGGGGGCGAAACACTGAAGCTTTCTTT. This sequence encodes CASSLSTRGRNTEAFF.

V is TRBV9 and J is TRBJ2-2; TRBD1 is a possible D gene (6 bases). The germline CDR1 and CDR2 sequences are SGDLS and YYNGEE. The germline V and J ends were trimmed by 6 bases and 6 bases, with 18 bases remaining between them. This CDR3 is built from 15 residues. In DNA, the CDR3 is TGTGCCAGCACCCGTTTGGCAGGGGTCCCCGGGGAGCTGTTTTTT. Protein product: CASTRLAGVPGELFF.

The CDR3 DNA reads as TGCAGTGCAAAGACAGGGGATGGTAACACCTTC. Translating it yields CSAKTGDGNTF. This chain joins TRBV20-1 and TRBJ1-2, with TRBD1 matching 8 bases. CDR3 length equals 11 residues. The trim removed 6 bases at V and 12 bases at J, leaving 9 bases unmatched. CDR1 is DFQATT, CDR2 SNEGSKA, per germline (reference sequence).

This chain joins TRBV27 and TRBJ2-1; D possibly corresponds to TRBD1 (6 bases). This CDR3 is built from 13 residues. Trimming stripped 2 bases from V and 8 bases from J, with 10 bases between. Germline CDR1 and CDR2: MNHEY and SMNVEV (reference sequence). The CDR3 DNA reads as TGTGCCAGCAGTTTACCCAGGGGAGATGAGCAGTTCTTC. Its protein is CASSLPRGDEQFF.

The chain uses TRBV7-9 and TRBJ2-6, with 8 positions matching TRBD1. Germline CDR1 and CDR2: SEHNR and FQNEAQ (reference sequence). The ends lost 1 base at V and 0 bases at J; junction bases unmatched: 2. The CDR3 totals 17 residues. DNA of the CDR3: TGTGCCAGCAGCTTAGGGACAGGGAGCTCTGGGGCCAACGTCCTGACTTTC. Protein product: CASSLGTGSSGANVLTF. Combining the CDR3 with reference TRBV7-9 and TRBJ2-6 gives the whole variable domain DTGVSQNPRHKITKRGQNVTFRCDPISEHNRLYWYRQTLGQGPEFLTYFQNEAQLEKSRLLSDRFSAERPKGSFSTLEIQRTEQGDSAMYLCASSLGTGSSGANVLTFGAGSRLTVL.

J is TRBJ1-1 and V is TRBV5-1; the match to TRBD1 covers 10 bases. This CDR3 contains 18 residues. Germline loops: CDR1 SGHRS, CDR2 YFSETQ. J was trimmed by 5 bases and V by 0 bases; bases with no gene match: 13. The CDR3 here is CASSLAPTGGGMVTEAFF. As DNA, the CDR3 is TGCGCCAGCAGCTTGGCCCCGACAGGGGGCGGGATGGTGACTGAAGCTTTCTTT.

The chain is built from TRBV7-8 and TRBJ1-2; 12 bases agree with TRBD1. This CDR3 has 18 amino acids. Germline-derived CDR1 and CDR2 are SGHVS and FQNEAQ. V lost 5 bases to trimming and J lost 6 bases; unmatched junction nucleotides: 16. CDR3 nucleotides: TGTGCCAGCAGCCGAACTTCCGGGACAGGGGGCTGGTGGGATGGCTACACCTTC. It codes for CASSRTSGTGGWWDGYTF.

The DNA of the CDR3 is TGTGCCAGCAAAAGGACAGGCTTGAACACTGAAGCTTTCTTT. Protein: CASKRTGLNTEAFF. The chain has TRBV2 and TRBJ1-1, with 7 positions matching TRBD1. After removal of 7 bases from V and 0 bases from J, the junction contained 5 bases not matched to a gene. The germline V gene encodes CDR1 SNHLY and CDR2 FYNNEI. The CDR3 length is 14 residues.

The chain carries TRBV5-1 and TRBJ2-5; tentatively, D is TRBD1 (5 bases). CDR1 is SGHRS, CDR2 YFSETQ, per germline. V gave up 0 bases and J gave up 1 base, with 13 bases separating them. CDR3 length: 16 residues. CDR3: CASSLVPGHLQETQYF. CDR3 DNA: TGCGCCAGCAGCTTGGTTCCCGGACACCTCCAAGAGACCCAGTACTTC.

CDR3 residues: CASSRPRGQGSGTNEKLFF. Written as DNA, the CDR3 is TGTGCCAGCAGCCGCCCCCGAGGACAGGGATCGGGCACTAATGAAAAACTGTTTTTT. The chain joins TRBV2 to TRBJ1-4; TRBD1 matches at 8 bases. V was pared by 6 bases and J by 2 bases, with 17 bases of the junction left unmatched. There are 19 residues in the CDR3. CDR1 and CDR2 (germline): SNHLY, FYNNEI.

This chain links TRBV7-2 with TRBJ1-4, with 7 positions matching TRBD1. The CDR3 runs to 15 residues. Per germline, CDR1 SGHTA and CDR2 FQGNSA. V gave up 1 base and J gave up 3 bases; unmatched junction bases: 2. CDR3 protein: CASSLVGTANEKLFF. The CDR3 DNA sequence: TGTGCCAGCAGCTTAGTTGGGACAGCTAATGAAAAACTGTTTTTT.

This clone occurred once. This chain links TRBV11-3 with TRBJ1-1; 8 positions match TRBD1. The CDR3 totals 16 residues. Germline assignment: CDR1 SGHNT and CDR2 YENEEA. Germline trimming cut 1 base from V and 5 bases from J; bases unmatched to any gene: 9. The CDR3 spells CASSLGQGTQETEAFF. The CDR3 coding sequence is TGTGCCAGCAGCTTAGGACAGGGGACTCAGGAAACTGAAGCTTTCTTT.

The V gene is TRBV6-5, the J gene TRBJ2-7; 8 bases line up with TRBD1. V dropped 5 bases and J dropped 2; count of bases not matched to a gene: 8. This CDR3 contains 15 residues. Germline lookup yields CDR1 MNHEY and CDR2 SVGAGI. CDR3 sequence (DNA): TGTGCCAGCAGTCGTGGACAGGGATTTACCTACGAGCAGTACGTC. Protein sequence: CASSRGQGFTYEQYV.

The chain has TRBV3-1 (or the pseudogene TRBV3-2) and TRBJ2-7; 7 positions agree with TRBD1. CDR1 and CDR2 from the germline V gene are LGHDT and YNNKEL (reference sequence). J lost 6 bases, V lost 2 bases, and 4 bases had no gene match. There are 13 residues in the CDR3. The CDR3: CASSQNAGGEQYF. In nucleotides, the CDR3 is TGTGCCAGCAGCCAAAACGCAGGGGGCGAGCAGTACTTC.

V and J are TRBV10-3 and TRBJ1-2, with a weak D call TRBD1 (6 bases). This CDR3 contains 13 residues. Germline CDR1 and CDR2: ENHRY and SYGVKD. The V end lost 5 bases, the J end lost 3 bases, and 10 bases lay between the germline ends. The CDR3 region is CAISSGADYGYTF. In DNA form, the CDR3 reads TGTGCCATCAGTTCAGGGGCTGACTATGGCTACACCTTC.

V gene TRBV6-5 combines with J gene TRBJ2-7, with 7 bases identical to TRBD2. This CDR3 has 15 amino acids. The V gene's germline CDR1 is MNHEY and CDR2 SVGAGI. Trimming removed 5 bases from V and 6 bases from J; junction bases left unmatched: 13. The CDR3 region has the DNA TGTGCCAGCAGTCCTCTTCGGACTAGTTGGAGCGAGCAGTACTTC. Translated, it gives CASSPLRTSWSEQYF.

This chain uses TRBV9 with TRBJ1-5; 8 bases fit TRBD1. The CDR3 sequence is 14 residues long. Germline CDR1 and CDR2: SGDLS and YYNGEE. V was clipped by 2 bases and J by 7 bases; unmatched bases: 5. CDR3 protein: CASSVTGVGQPQHF. CDR3 sequence (DNA): TGTGCCAGCAGCGTGACAGGGGTAGGGCAGCCCCAGCATTTT.

In its sample, this clone was seen once. The same CDR3 can be traced to other DNA sequences in this sample. The chain has TRBV9 and TRBJ1-3; D possibly corresponds to TRBD1 (5 bases). The germline V and J ends were trimmed by 4 bases and 0 bases, with 11 bases remaining between them. Germline V gene sequence: CDR1 SGDLS, CDR2 YYNGEE. The CDR3 extends over 15 amino acids. The CDR3 loop is CASSPGGSSGNTIYF. CDR3 bases: TGTGCCAGCAGCCCCGGGGGGAGCTCTGGAAACACCATATATTTT.

The chain recombines TRBV28 with TRBJ2-5; possible D gene TRBD1, 5 bases. This CDR3 region has 16 residues. V was shortened by 4 bases and J by 4 bases, with 19 bases between the two germline ends. CDR1 is MDHEN and CDR2 is SYDVKM in the germline V gene. CDR3 sequence (DNA): TGTGCCAGCAGTTCACACGGTTCCCCAGGGTCAGAGACCCAGTACTTC. Its protein product is CASSSHGSPGSETQYF.

The chain carries TRBV5-4 and TRBJ1-2, with a tentative D call TRBD1 (5 bases). V was pared by 0 bases and J by 5 bases, with 8 bases between. CDR3 length equals 13 residues. Germline values: CDR1 SGHNT, CDR2 YYREEE (reference sequence). In nucleotides, the CDR3 is TGTGCCAGCAGCTTGGAGGGGCCATATGGCTACACCTTC. Its translation is CASSLEGPYGYTF.

This chain connects TRBV13 to TRBJ2-2, with D possibly TRBD1 on 6 matching bases. The CDR3 runs 15 residues. V lost 5 bases, J lost 3 bases, and 13 bases lay in between. In germline, CDR1 is PRHDT, CDR2 FYEKMQ (reference sequence). The CDR3 is CASSQRTDYTGELFF. CDR3 in DNA: TGTGCCAGCAGCCAGCGGACAGATTACACCGGGGAGCTGTTTTTT.

The J gene is TRBJ2-1, the V gene TRBV4-1, with D perhaps TRBD2 (7 bases). V was clipped by 4 bases and J by 7 bases, with 17 bases between them. The CDR3 length is 15 residues. The germline V gene encodes CDR1 MGHRA and CDR2 YSYEKL. The CDR3 bases are TGCGCCAGCAGCCTACCTAGGGGGGGGCATAATGAGCAGTTCTTC. Translation: CASSLPRGGHNEQFF.

The chain combines TRBV18 with TRBJ1-2; D unclear. From germline, CDR1 is KGHSH and CDR2 LQKENI. The CDR3 is 13 amino acids. V lost 2 bases to trimming and J lost 6 bases, with 10 bases between them. Here the CDR3 reads CASSPLEMNGYTF. CDR3 in DNA: TGTGCCAGCTCACCATTGGAGATGAATGGCTACACCTTC.

The chain has TRBV6-1 and TRBJ1-5; no definite D call. Deletions cut 1 base from V and 10 bases from J, with 11 bases between. CDR1 is MNHNS, CDR2 SASEGT, per germline. CDR3 length: 13 amino acids. CDR3 coding DNA: TGTGCCAGCAGTGAAGGTCGGGTCACTCCCCAGCATTTT. As protein: CASSEGRVTPQHF.